This is a list of T cell receptor beta chains from one sample in a study of response to subunit inactivated influenza vaccine. TCRdb reprocessed the RT-PCR reads with MiXCR, giving one entry per CDR3 protein. The sample holds about 700,000 distinct CDR3 sequences, more than 11% seen once. The sample here was PBMCs from blood, taken approximately 15 days before vaccination. The receptors originated from a man in his forties or fifties who received an inactivated influenza vaccine. CDR3s include the opening cysteine and the closing phenylalanine or tryptophan. The D gene is left open where the match is weak. The size of a clone is reported for some rows only, either as once, few or many, or as a class for expanded clones.

j_gene,abundance,d_gene,v_gene,len,CDR3nt,CDR3aa
TRBJ2-5,few,TRBD1,TRBV7-2,15,TGTGCCAGCAGCTTAGGAGGGACAGGGGGAGAGACCCAGTACTTC,CASSLGGTGGETQYF
TRBJ2-2,.,.,TRBV4-3,15,TGCGCCAGCAGCCAAGAAGGAGGGGTCTCCGGGGAGCTGTTTTTT,CASSQEGGVSGELFF
TRBJ2-1,.,.,TRBV19,14,TGTGCCACTAACAAAAGGGACCGACCGGATGAGCAGTTCTTC,CATNKRDRPDEQFF
TRBJ2-7,many,TRBD1,TRBV4-3,17,TGCGCCAGCAGCCACGTACTCGCAGGGACAGGGGCCTACGAGCAGTACTTC,CASSHVLAGTGAYEQYF
TRBJ1-4,once,.,TRBV20-1,13,TGCAGTGCTTCGACGGGAGTGAATGAAAAACTGTTTTTT,CSASTGVNEKLFF
TRBJ1-1,few,.,TRBV6-5,13,TGTGCCAGCAGTTACAGAGGTGCGACTGAAGCTTTCTTT,CASSYRGATEAFF
TRBJ2-4,.,.,TRBV20-1,11,TGCAGTGCTAGCCGCAAAAACATTCAGTACTTC,CSASRKNIQYF
TRBJ2-3,.,TRBD2,TRBV3-1,19,TGTGCCAGCAGCCCAGCCGGACTAGCGGTTTCTCGGCCGGTGGATACGCAGTATTTT,CASSPAGLAVSRPVDTQYF
TRBJ2-5,many,.,TRBV7-2,12,TGTGCCAGCAGCAAAGCCTCAGAGACCCAGTACTTC,CASSKASETQYF
TRBJ2-1,few,.,TRBV10-3,14,TGTGCCATCAACGGCGGGACCACTTCCGACGAGCAGTTCTTC,CAINGGTTSDEQFF
TRBJ2-3,many,TRBD2,TRBV28,16,TGTGCCAGCAGTTTAGGAGTAGCGGGAGTCACAGATACGCAGTATTTT,CASSLGVAGVTDTQYF
TRBJ2-2,few,TRBD1,TRBV20-1,14,TGCAGTGCTAGTACGGGACAGGGTTTCGGGGAGCTGTTTTTT,CSASTGQGFGELFF
TRBJ2-1,few,TRBD2,TRBV6-4,15,TGTGCCAGCAGTGGGATAGCGGGAGCCGCCAATGAGCAGTTCTTC,CASSGIAGAANEQFF
TRBJ2-5,few,TRBD2,TRBV6-1,18,TGTGCCAGCAGTGAAGGACTAGCGGGGGGGCGTATCCAAGAGACCCAGTACTTC,CASSEGLAGGRIQETQYF
TRBJ1-5,.,.,TRBV5-4,14,TGTGCCAGCAGCTTGGATGGGGGAGTTCAGCCCCAGCATTTT,CASSLDGGVQPQHF
TRBJ2-3,.,.,TRBV5-8,15,TGTGCCAGCAAGGCCAGGGTTCAGTCAATAGATACGCAGTATTTT,CASKARVQSIDTQYF
TRBJ2-2,many,.,TRBV7-8,15,TGTGCCAGCAGCCATCAGCGGGCGATGACCGGGGAGCTGTTTTTT,CASSHQRAMTGELFF
TRBJ1-1,.,.,TRBV18,13,TGTGCCAGCTCCGACGTTCGGTACACTGAAGCTTTCTTT,CASSDVRYTEAFF
TRBJ1-5,.,.,TRBV20-1,14,TGCAGTGCTAGAGTTACCAGGGGTGGCCAGCCCCAGCATTTT,CSARVTRGGQPQHF
TRBJ2-3,.,TRBD2,TRBV7-9,16,TGTGCCAGCAGCTTCACGGCTAGCGGGAAAAGAAATACGCAGTATTTT,CASSFTASGKRNTQYF
TRBJ2-1,.,.,TRBV18,15,TGTGCCAGCTCACCACCGGGCCGCTCCTACAATGAGCAGTTCTTC,CASSPPGRSYNEQFF
TRBJ2-5,few,TRBD2,TRBV5-1,18,TGCGCCAGCAGCTTTGGGCGCGGGGGGGCCCCGAGAGAAGAGACCCAGTACTTC,CASSFGRGGAPREETQYF
TRBJ2-1,few,TRBD2,TRBV2,16,TGTGCCAGCAGTGAAAGAGGCGGGAGGGCCGGGGATGAGCAGTTCTTC,CASSERGGRAGDEQFF
TRBJ2-1,few,.,TRBV7-2,14,TGTGCCAGCAGCTCGGAAGGGCCTTATTATGAGCAGTTCTTC,CASSSEGPYYEQFF
TRBJ2-3,.,.,TRBV20-1,14,TGCAGTGCTCGGATGATCGCGGGCACAGATACGCAGTATTTT,CSARMIAGTDTQYF
TRBJ1-1,.,.,TRBV6-2/TRBV6-3,13,TGTGCCAGCGCGTTAAGATGGGGAACTGAAGCTTTCTTT,CASALRWGTEAFF
TRBJ1-1,.,.,TRBV12-3/TRBV12-4,15,TGTGCCAGCAGTACCCTCGGCCGGGGGAACACTGAAGCTTTCTTT,CASSTLGRGNTEAFF
TRBJ2-7,.,.,TRBV6-5,14,TGTGCCAGCAGTTACTCGAATCAGGAATACGAGCAGTACTTC,CASSYSNQEYEQYF
TRBJ1-6,.,.,TRBV5-1,18,TGCGCCAGCAGCTTGATGGGTTTTCAGAGCTCCTATAATTCACCCCTCCACTTT,CASSLMGFQSSYNSPLHF
TRBJ2-5,many,.,TRBV20-1,12,TGCAGTGCTAGAGATTGGGGGGTCACCCAGTACTTC,CSARDWGVTQYF